This entry is about one TCR beta chain. Prior to DNA extraction, the samples held roughly 0.85-11 million cryopreserved PBMC. The CDR3 totals 15 residues. V shed 3 bases and J shed 2 bases, with 13 bases lying between them. Germline CDR1 and CDR2: LGHNA and YSLEER. This specimen comes from a study of long-term antiretroviral therapy in people with HIV. Assay version v3.0 of immunoSEQ was used, and it was run at survey level. The repertoire was sequenced with immunoSEQ multiplex PCR; TCRdb's copy has only in-frame clones and lacks some. The data show tens of thousands of clones, roughly 93% seen once. V gene TRBV4-3 combines with J gene TRBJ1-1; D perhaps matches TRBD1 (5 bases). The starting material was unsorted PBMCs, obtained almost 6.7 years after starting antiretroviral therapy. The source is a woman in her thirties or forties with HIV. In DNA, the CDR3 is TGCGCCAGCAGCCAGCGGGGGATAAGTAACACTGAAGCTTTCTTT. It yields the protein CASSQRGISNTEAFF.